Listed below are T cell receptor beta chains from one sample, sequenced in a study of T-cell memory formation after mild COVID-19. TCRdb reprocessed the 5' RACE reads with MiXCR, giving one entry per CDR3 protein. The sample has some 210,000 distinct CDR3 sequences, 25% to 35% seen once. The sample was PBMCs or a T cell subset sorted from them (not recorded which). The receptors were gathered from an adult woman who had mild COVID-19 (a few samples of this study predate the infection). Cell type and time point are not known. CDR3s include the opening cysteine and the closing phenylalanine or tryptophan. D genes are given only for firm matches. For some rows the clone size is stated as once, few or many, or as a class when expanded; others skip it.

clone_size j_call d_call v_call cdr3_nt cdr3_aa
few TRBJ1-3 - TRBV9 TGTGCCAGCAGCGTTGGGGGGAGCGCTGGAAACACCATATATTTT CASSVGGSAGNTIYF
- TRBJ2-1 TRBD2 TRBV9 TGTGCCAGCAGCGTAGGCGCTAGCGGGAACAATGAGCAGTTCTTC CASSVGASGNNEQFF
few TRBJ2-1 TRBD2 TRBV20-1 TGCAGTGCTAGCTCTAGCGGGAGTTGGGATGAGCAGTTCTTC CSASSSGSWDEQFF
many TRBJ2-7 TRBD1 TRBV7-9 TGTGCCAGCAACTCTGAGGGCAGGGGGCTTTACGAGCAGTACTTC CASNSEGRGLYEQYF
- TRBJ2-1 TRBD2 TRBV6-6 TGTGCCAGCAGATATGAGGCGGGGGGCCTTTATGAGCAGTTCTTC CASRYEAGGLYEQFF
- TRBJ2-1 - TRBV5-1 TGCGCCAGCAGCACCGAGTTCTTC CASSTEFF
- TRBJ2-7 - TRBV7-9 TGTGCCAGCAGCCCCCCTGCTAGCTGGGGATACGAGCAGTACTTC CASSPPASWGYEQYF
few TRBJ2-7 - TRBV4-1 TGCGCCAGCAGCCATGGGAGGGGGGCCTACGAGCAGTACTTC CASSHGRGAYEQYF
- TRBJ2-7 - TRBV7-6 TGTGCCAGCAGCTTAGCGACTCGGGGGATCCCATCCTACGAGCAGTACTTC CASSLATRGIPSYEQYF
few TRBJ1-3 - TRBV4-1 TGCGCCAGCAGCGCGACCGTAGCCGGCGTTATCTCTGGAAACACCATATATTTT CASSATVAGVISGNTIYF
- TRBJ2-7 - TRBV12-3/TRBV12-4 TGTGCCAGCAGTCTTGGGACGGCCCCCTACGAGCAGTACTTC CASSLGTAPYEQYF
few TRBJ2-1 - TRBV7-9 TGTGCCAGCAGCTTAGCTACTCACCGGGACCGCAAGATCCATGAGCAGTTCTTC CASSLATHRDRKIHEQFF
- TRBJ2-7 - TRBV24-1 TGTGCCACCAGTCACCGCTACGAGCAGTACTTC CATSHRYEQYF
- TRBJ1-4 TRBD1 TRBV5-1 TGCGCCAGCAGCTTCCCGGGGACAGGGGAGGAAAAACTGTTTTTT CASSFPGTGEEKLFF
- TRBJ2-1 - TRBV7-9 TGTGCCAGCAGCTTAGCGGGGTTTAGCGCGAATGAGCAGTTCTTC CASSLAGFSANEQFF
few TRBJ2-3 - TRBV5-6 TGTGCCAGCAGTACCCCCGGGGCTAACACAGATACGCAGTATTTT CASSTPGANTDTQYF
many TRBJ2-1 - TRBV27 TGTGGGAGCGGGCCCTCCTACAATGAGCAGTTCTTC CGSGPSYNEQFF
- TRBJ2-7 - TRBV29-1 TGCAGCGTAACATTTGGCGGCTACGAGCAGTACTTC CSVTFGGYEQYF
few TRBJ2-1 - TRBV12-3/TRBV12-4 TGTGCCAGCAGCCCTTTGGGGGGCGAGCAGTTCTTC CASSPLGGEQFF
few TRBJ1-2 - TRBV5-5 TGTGCCAGCAGCTTGGCCGGGGGTGGCTACACCTTC CASSLAGGGYTF
- TRBJ2-2 - TRBV7-2 TGTGCCAGCAGCCCGAGCGGTAGCGACACCGGGGAGCTGTTTTTT CASSPSGSDTGELFF
- TRBJ2-3 TRBD2 TRBV5-1 TGCGCCAGCAGCGACGGGAGGGGGACTAGCACAGATACGCAGTATTTT CASSDGRGTSTDTQYF
few TRBJ1-2 TRBD1 TRBV12-3/TRBV12-4 TGTGCCAGCAGCAACAGGGGTTACTATGGCTACACCTTC CASSNRGYYGYTF
- TRBJ2-5 TRBD2 TRBV10-3 TGTGCCATCAGTGAGCCAGCGGGGGAGACCCAGTACTTC CAISEPAGETQYF
few TRBJ1-2 - TRBV29-1 TGCAGCGTTGTCGAGGGCTACACCTTC CSVVEGYTF
- TRBJ1-1 TRBD1 TRBV4-1 TGCGCCAGCAGCCAAACCCCGGGACAGGGAAGTCGAACTGAAGCTTTCTTT CASSQTPGQGSRTEAFF
- TRBJ2-5 TRBD2 TRBV11-3 TGTGCCAGCAGCTCCCCCGTGGTAGCGGGAGTGGAGACCCAGTACTTC CASSSPVVAGVETQYF
- TRBJ1-4 - TRBV7-9 TGTGCCAGCAGCTTTTTGGGGGACACTAATGAAAAACTGTTTTTT CASSFLGDTNEKLFF
- TRBJ2-7 - TRBV18 TGTGCCAGCTCACTGGGACGAGTGGAAGAGCAGTACTTC CASSLGRVEEQYF
few TRBJ1-4 TRBD1 TRBV4-1 TGCGCCAGCAGCGTCCCGGGACAGGGGTTCGCTAATGAAAAACTGTTTTTT CASSVPGQGFANEKLFF
- TRBJ2-2 TRBD1 TRBV4-1 TGCGCCAGCAGCCACCTGGGACAGGGGGCAGGCGGGGAGCTGTTTTTT CASSHLGQGAGGELFF
- TRBJ2-5 - TRBV7-9 TGTGCCAGCAGCTTCAAAGGGGTTAGGGAGACCCAGTACTTC CASSFKGVRETQYF
- TRBJ1-1 - TRBV7-8 TGTGCCAGCAGCTTAGTAACCACTGAAGCTTTCTTT CASSLVTTEAFF
few TRBJ2-1 TRBD2 TRBV4-1 TGCGCCAGCAGCCGACTAGCGGGGGAGTACAATGAGCAGTTCTTC CASSRLAGEYNEQFF
- TRBJ2-5 - TRBV4-2 TGTGCCAGCAGCCAAGCATTGTACGGTTCGCAAGAGACCCAGTACTTC CASSQALYGSQETQYF
- TRBJ1-4 - TRBV4-1 TGCGCCAGCAGCCAAAGTGGTGAAAAACTGTTTTTT CASSQSGEKLFF
few TRBJ2-3 TRBD1 TRBV6-6 TGTGCCAGCAGTCGCAGGACAGGGGGCCGTTTGTACACAGATACGCAGTATTTT CASSRRTGGRLYTDTQYF
- TRBJ2-3 TRBD2 TRBV6-5 TGTGCCAGCAGTCATTACGGACTAGCGGACACAGATACGCAGTATTTT CASSHYGLADTDTQYF
- TRBJ2-3 TRBD2 TRBV7-2 TGTGCCAGCAGCTCTGGTTGGCTTTCTAGCGGGCCCACAGATACGCAGTATTTT CASSSGWLSSGPTDTQYF
few TRBJ2-7 TRBD2 TRBV6-1 TGTGCCAGCAGTGAAGCGCTAGCGGGAGCCGAGCAGTACTTC CASSEALAGAEQYF
- TRBJ2-7 TRBD2 TRBV7-2 TGTGCCAGCAGCTTAAGGAGTAGCGGGAGGGCCCAGAGCCCCTACGAGCAGTACTTC CASSLRSSGRAQSPYEQYF
- TRBJ1-2 - TRBV6-5 TGTGCCAGCAGGGTTCGAGTGGGCGGGGTCTATGGCTACACCTTC CASRVRVGGVYGYTF
- TRBJ1-4 TRBD1 TRBV6-1 TGTGCCAGCCTAAGTGACAGGGGGCGTGAAAAACTGTTTTTT CASLSDRGREKLFF
- TRBJ1-2 TRBD1 TRBV4-3 TGCGCCAGCAGCCAAGGTCGCCGGCTAGGGGGCGGCTACACCTTC CASSQGRRLGGGYTF
- TRBJ2-1 - TRBV15 TGTGCCACCAGCACCCAGGCCCAGCCCCCCTTTGAGCAGTTCTTC CATSTQAQPPFEQFF
few TRBJ2-7 - TRBV6-5 TGTGCCAGCAGTGCCCCGGCGTCCTACGAGCAGTACTTC CASSAPASYEQYF
few TRBJ2-7 - TRBV18 TGTGCCAGCTCACGATACGGGTCGAGCTCCTACGAGCAGTACTTC CASSRYGSSSYEQYF
- TRBJ2-1 - TRBV11-3 TGTGCCAGCAGCTTAGAGTTAGCGGCTAGTAATGAGCAGTTCTTC CASSLELAASNEQFF
- TRBJ1-1 - TRBV5-1 TGCGCCAGCAGCACGAGAAGGGACATAAGTAGCACTGAAGCTTTCTTT CASSTRRDISSTEAFF
medium-sized TRBJ1-5 - TRBV20-1 TGCAGTGCTAGGTCCAGGGGAGTTTATAGCAATCAGCCCCAGCATTTT CSARSRGVYSNQPQHF